One sample yielded the 2 T cell receptor beta chains listed below, sequenced in a study of cytomegalovirus exposure and HLA in healthy donors. TCRdb's copy holds only in-frame clones and misses some; the assay was immunoSEQ multiplex PCR. The table records around 400,000 clones, approximately 90% of them present only once. Sequencing used PBMCs. Source of these receptors: a woman aged 18-29 years in good health and CMV-seronegative.

This rearrangement joins TRBV9 to TRBJ2-1; 8 bases are shared with TRBD1. CDR1 and CDR2 from the germline V gene are SGDLS and YYNGEE. This CDR3 has 15 residues. The V and J ends lost 4 bases and 6 bases, in that order; junction bases with no gene match: 9. In DNA, the CDR3 is TGTGCCAGCAGCCCCAAGGACAGGGAGGCCAATGAGCAGTTCTTC. Translating gives CASSPKDREANEQFF.

This chain uses TRBV29-1 with TRBJ2-7; 9 bases match TRBD1. The junction had 6 bases not matched to a gene; V was cut back by 6 bases and J by 3 bases. The germline V gene encodes CDR1 SQVTM and CDR2 ANQGSEA. The CDR3 has 13 amino acids. The CDR3 reads CSVAGQGYYEQYF. The CDR3 DNA reads as TGCAGCGTCGCGGGACAGGGTTACTACGAGCAGTACTTC.